The sample holds many counts of the clone carrying this T cell receptor beta chain. Sequence at one end of the junction differs from germline and may be a read error. The patients, who ranged from 18 to 65 in age, presented with newly diagnosed hyperthyroidism lasting under 2 months. Patients showing uncontrolled infection, other autoimmune disease, pregnancy or lactation were ineligible. Blood from later-ophthalmopathy patients was taken at first hyperthyroidism diagnosis. PBMCs stemmed from around 10 ml fresh peripheral blood. The sample belongs to a study of T cells in Graves' hyperthyroidism and ophthalmopathy. The source material, RNA transcripts, was used to amplify TCR beta CDR3 regions. Researchers ran a first-round RT-PCR on the TCR CDR3 using the HTBI primer set. In TCRdb, the multiplex PCR reads were re-called with MiXCR into one record per CDR3 protein. The sample shows under 300,000 distinct CDR3 sequences, roughly 14% of them seen only once.

The CDR3 loop spans 15 amino acids. Germline V gene data show CDR1 as SSHAT and CDR2 as FNYEAQ (reference sequence). This receptor was obtained from a young woman with Graves' hyperthyroidism that later progressed to Graves' ophthalmopathy. Source material: blood. V is TRBV7-7 and J is TRBJ2-7, with 10 positions matching TRBD2. DNA for the CDR3: TGTGCTAGCAGCTTAGCGGGGGGACCTTCCTACGAGCAGTACTTC. Its protein is CASSLAGGPSYEQYF.